This T cell receptor (beta chain) came from a study of vaccination and CD4 T cells after COVID-19. About the study: As a positive control, some control cultures were given a CEFX pool, while others were given an HIV-1 Nef pool or no peptide.

Sequencing of cultured CD4+ T cell DNA used the Oncomine TCR Beta short-read assay. TCRdb re-called the PCR reads with MiXCR, one entry per CDR3 protein. The table lists about 6,600 distinct CDR3 sequences, 51% of them singletons. This clonotype has more than one count but fewer than ten. Its antigen is unknown. Treatment given: roughly nine-day PBMC culture with coronavirus spike peptide pools or control peptides (ViraFEST assay). According to the study, CD4+ T cells from the unexposed donor were gathered ahead of the COVID-19 pandemic (2011-2018). After expanding antigen-specific T cells with peptide pools, ViraFEST sequenced their TCRs. Culture conditions combined two million PBMCs per well with approximately 9.2 IU/ml IL-2 and roughly 9.1 ug/ml peptide pools. Sequenced input: CD4+ T cells from blood, cultured in vitro. This clonotype was obtained from a human donor in good health.

The CDR3 here is CASSGGTGNQPQHF. The CDR3 bases are TGTGCCAGCAGCGGCGGGACAGGTAATCAGCCCCAGCATTTT. The chain employs TRBV7-9 and TRBJ1-5; 8 bases fit TRBD1. This CDR3 spans 14 amino acids. The V gene end was trimmed by 5 bases and the J gene end by 4 bases; junction bases not matched to a gene: 4. Per germline, CDR1 SEHNR and CDR2 FQNEAQ (reference sequence).